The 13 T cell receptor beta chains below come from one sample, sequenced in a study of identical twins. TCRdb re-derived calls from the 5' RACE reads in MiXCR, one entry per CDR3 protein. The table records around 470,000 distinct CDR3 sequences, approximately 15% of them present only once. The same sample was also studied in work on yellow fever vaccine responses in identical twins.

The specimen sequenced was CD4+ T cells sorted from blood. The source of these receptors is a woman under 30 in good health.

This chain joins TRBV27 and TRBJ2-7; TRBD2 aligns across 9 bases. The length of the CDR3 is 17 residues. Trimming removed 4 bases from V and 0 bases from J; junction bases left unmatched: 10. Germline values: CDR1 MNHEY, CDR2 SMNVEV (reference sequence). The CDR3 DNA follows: TGTGCCAGCAGTTCCTTAGGGCCTAGCGGGGCCTCCTACGAGCAGTACTTC. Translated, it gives CASSSLGPSGASYEQYF.

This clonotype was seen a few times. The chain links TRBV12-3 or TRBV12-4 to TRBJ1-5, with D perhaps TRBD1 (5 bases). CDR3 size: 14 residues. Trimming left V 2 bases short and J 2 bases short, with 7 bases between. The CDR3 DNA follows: TGTGCCAGCAGTTTATGGGGCGGCAATCAGCCCCAGCATTTT. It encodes CASSLWGGNQPQHF.

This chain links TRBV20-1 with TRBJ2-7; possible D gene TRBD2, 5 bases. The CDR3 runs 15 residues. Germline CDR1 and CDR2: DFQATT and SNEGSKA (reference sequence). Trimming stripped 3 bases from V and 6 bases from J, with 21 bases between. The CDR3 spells CSASFQVGVIGEQYF. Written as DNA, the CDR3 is TGCAGTGCTAGTTTTCAAGTCGGGGTAATAGGCGAGCAGTACTTC.

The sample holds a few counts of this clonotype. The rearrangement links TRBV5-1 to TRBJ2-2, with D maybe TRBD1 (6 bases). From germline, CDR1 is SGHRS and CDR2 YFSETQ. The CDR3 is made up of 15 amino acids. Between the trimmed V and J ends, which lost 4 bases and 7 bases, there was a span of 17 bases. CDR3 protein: CASSTSQGFSGELFF. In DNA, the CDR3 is TGCGCCAGCAGCACCTCCCAGGGGTTCAGCGGGGAGCTGTTTTTT.

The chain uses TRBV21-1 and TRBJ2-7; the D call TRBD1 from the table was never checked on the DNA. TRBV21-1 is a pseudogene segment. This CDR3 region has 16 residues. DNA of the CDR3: TGTGCCAGCAGCAAAGTTCTAGGGACAGGGTGTGGCGAGCAGTACTTC. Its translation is CASSKVLGTGCGEQYF.

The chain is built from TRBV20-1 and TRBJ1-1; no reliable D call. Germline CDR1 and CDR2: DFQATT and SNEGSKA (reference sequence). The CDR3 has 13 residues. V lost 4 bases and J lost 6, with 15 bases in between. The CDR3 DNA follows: TGCAGTGCTACCCACCAGGCTCAGGCTGAAGCTTTCTTT. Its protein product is CSATHQAQAEAFF.

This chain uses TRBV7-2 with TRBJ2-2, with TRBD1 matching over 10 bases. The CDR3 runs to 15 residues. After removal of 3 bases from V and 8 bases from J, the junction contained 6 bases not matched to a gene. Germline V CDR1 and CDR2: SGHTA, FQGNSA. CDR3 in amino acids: CASSFDRGPQGELFF. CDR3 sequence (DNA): TGTGCCAGCAGCTTCGACAGGGGGCCCCAAGGGGAGCTGTTTTTT.

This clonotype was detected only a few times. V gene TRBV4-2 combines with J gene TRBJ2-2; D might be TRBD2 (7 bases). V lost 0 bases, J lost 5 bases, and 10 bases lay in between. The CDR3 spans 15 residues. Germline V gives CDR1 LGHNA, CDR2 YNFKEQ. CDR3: CASSQDGGATGELFF. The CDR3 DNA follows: TGTGCCAGCAGCCAAGATGGGGGGGCTACCGGGGAGCTGTTTTTT.

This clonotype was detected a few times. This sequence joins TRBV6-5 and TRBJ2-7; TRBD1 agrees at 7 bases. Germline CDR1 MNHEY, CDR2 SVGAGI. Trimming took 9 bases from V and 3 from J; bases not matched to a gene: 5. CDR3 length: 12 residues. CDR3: CASRDSYYEQYF. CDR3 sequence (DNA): TGTGCCAGTAGGGACAGTTACTACGAGCAGTACTTC.

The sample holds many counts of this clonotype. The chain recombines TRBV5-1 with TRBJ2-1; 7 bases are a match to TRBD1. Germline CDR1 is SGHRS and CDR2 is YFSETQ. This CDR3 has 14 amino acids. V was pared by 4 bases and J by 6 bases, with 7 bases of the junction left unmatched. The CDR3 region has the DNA TGCGCCAGCAGCAGACGGGACAGCGCCAATGAGCAGTTCTTC. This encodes CASSRRDSANEQFF. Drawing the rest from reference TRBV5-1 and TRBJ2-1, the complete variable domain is KAGVTQTPRYLIKTRGQQVTLSCSPISGHRSVSWYQQTPGQGLQFLFEYFSETQRNKGNFPGRFSGRQFSNSRSEMNVSTLELGDSALYLCASSRRDSANEQFFGPGTRLTVL.

Written as DNA, the CDR3 is TGTGCCAGCAGCCAAGGACGACTAGCGGGAAGCGGTGAGCAGTTCTTC. Translated, it gives CASSQGRLAGSGEQFF. The chain employs TRBV3-1 and TRBJ2-1; 11 bases are a match to TRBD2. The CDR3 runs to 16 residues. Per the germline V gene, CDR1 is LGHDT and CDR2 is YNNKEL (reference sequence). V gave up 1 base and J gave up 9 bases; unmatched junction bases: 8.

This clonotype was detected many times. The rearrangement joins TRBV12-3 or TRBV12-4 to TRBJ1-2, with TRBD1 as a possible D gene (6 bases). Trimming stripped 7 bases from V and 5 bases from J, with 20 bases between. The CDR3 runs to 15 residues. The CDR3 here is CASTVGGASGYGYTF. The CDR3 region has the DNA TGTGCCAGCACCGTAGGGGGGGCCTCGGGTTATGGCTACACCTTC.

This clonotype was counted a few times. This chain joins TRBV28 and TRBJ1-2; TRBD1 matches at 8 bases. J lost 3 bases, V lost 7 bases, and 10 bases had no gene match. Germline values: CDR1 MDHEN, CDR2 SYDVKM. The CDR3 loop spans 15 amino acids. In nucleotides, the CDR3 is TGTGCCAGCACCCAACCCGGGACAGGCTACTATGGCTACACCTTC. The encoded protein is CASTQPGTGYYGYTF.